A selection of T cell receptor beta chains follows, all from one sample in a study of tumor-infiltrating lymphocytes in oesophageal squamous cell carcinoma. TCRdb processed the PCR reads anew with MiXCR; each CDR3 protein has one entry. There are almost 20,000 distinct CDR3 sequences in the sample; about 43% occur only once, and approximately 12% lies in the top ten. Sequenced input: normal esophageal tissue next to the tumor. The receptors were sampled from a male donor with esophageal squamous cell carcinoma. CDR3s include the opening cysteine and the closing phenylalanine or tryptophan. D genes are given only for firm matches. Not all rows give a size; the values are once, few, many and, for expanded clones, a class.

>many|-|TRBJ1-3|TRBV11-2
CASSLSVGPGNTIYF
TGTGCCAGCAGCTTATCGGTAGGGCCCGGAAACACCATATATTTT
>medium-sized|-|TRBJ1-1|TRBV7-9
CASSQQGRDTEAFF
TGTGCCAGCAGCCAACAGGGAAGGGACACTGAAGCTTTCTTT
>-|TRBD2|TRBJ2-7|TRBV7-2
CASSLGRTSGYNEQYF
TGTGCCAGCAGCTTAGGCAGGACTAGCGGATACAATGAGCAGTACTTC
>-|-|TRBJ2-1|TRBV5-6
CASSFIQTSSYEQFF
TGTGCCAGCAGCTTCATCCAAACTTCAAGTTATGAGCAGTTCTTC
>-|-|TRBJ2-7|TRBV6-1
CASSEQIEQYF
TGTGCCAGCAGTGAACAGATTGAGCAGTACTTC
>once|TRBD1|TRBJ2-7|TRBV2
CASRVGQGAYEQYF
TGTGCCAGCAGAGTTGGACAGGGGGCCTACGAGCAGTACTTC
>many|TRBD1|TRBJ1-2|TRBV19
CASSIPTGGGYGYTF
TGTGCCAGTAGTATCCCTACAGGGGGCGGCTATGGCTACACCTTC
>many|-|TRBJ1-2|TRBV5-6
CASSSPSRQGNYGYTF
TGTGCCAGCAGCTCTCCTTCGCGGCAGGGAAACTATGGCTACACCTTC
>-|TRBD2|TRBJ2-7|TRBV14
CASSQDKGTGTSQTYEQYF
TGTGCCAGCAGCCAAGATAAGGGGACCGGGACTAGCCAGACGTACGAGCAGTACTTC
>few|-|TRBJ1-2|TRBV24-1
CATSDADGANYGYTF
TGTGCCACCAGTGATGCTGACGGAGCTAACTATGGCTACACCTTC
>many|-|TRBJ2-1|TRBV11-2
CASSLAISSYNEQFF
TGTGCCAGCAGCTTAGCCATCAGCTCCTACAATGAGCAGTTCTTC
>medium-sized|-|TRBJ2-7|TRBV11-1
CASSGDGVLDEQYF
TGTGCCAGCAGCGGAGACGGGGTTTTGGATGAGCAGTACTTC
>few|TRBD2|TRBJ2-3|TRBV27
CASKPGLATDTQYF
TGTGCCAGCAAACCTGGACTAGCGACAGATACGCAGTATTTT
>few|-|TRBJ2-1|TRBV7-9
CASSLEQGALRKQFF
TGTGCCAGCAGCTTAGAACAGGGTGCCTTAAGGAAGCAGTTCTTC
>-|-|TRBJ2-7|TRBV6-5
CASSQDQYEQYF
TGTGCCAGCAGTCAAGACCAGTACGAGCAGTACTTC
>large|-|TRBJ2-3|TRBV6-1
CASTEAVFADTQYF
TGTGCCAGCACTGAAGCCGTTTTTGCAGATACGCAGTATTTT
>-|-|TRBJ1-1|TRBV28
CASSLDGTEALF
TGTGCCAGCAGTTTAGATGGGACTGAAGCTTTATTT
>many|-|TRBJ1-2|TRBV27
CASSLKPAGGWGGYTF
TGTGCCAGCAGTTTAAAGCCGGCCGGGGGATGGGGTGGCTACACCTTC
>-|TRBD1|TRBJ1-2|TRBV5-1
CASSNRGEGYGYTF
TGCGCCAGCAGCAACAGGGGAGAGGGCTATGGCTACACCTTC
>many|TRBD2|TRBJ2-1|TRBV6-4
CASSAILAGEQFF
TGTGCCAGCAGTGCCATACTAGCGGGTGAGCAGTTCTTC